A single sample gave rise to the 27 T cell receptor beta chains below, sequenced in a study of neurological immune-mediated disorders. One entry per CDR3 protein, called by TCRdb with MiXCR from the 5' RACE reads. The sample has 24,000 or so distinct CDR3 sequences, more than 2% seen once. What was sequenced was PBMCs. The receptor set was obtained from a woman aged 50 to 60 with multiple sclerosis.

This clonotype has ten or more counts. A junction end diverges from the germline sequence, so it may reflect a read error. The chain combines TRBV20-1 with TRBJ1-5; 11 positions agree with TRBD1. The CDR3 consists of 18 residues. In germline, CDR1 is DFQATT, CDR2 SNEGSKA (reference sequence). The CDR3 DNA is TGCAGTGCTATTCGGACAGGGGGCATCGATTATAGCAATCAGCCCCAGAATTTT. Translating it yields CSAIRTGGIDYSNQPQNF.

This clonotype turned up a few times. The junction shows a germline mismatch at one end, possibly a read error. The chain joins TRBV20-1 to TRBJ1-5; D is undetermined. The CDR3 extends over 13 amino acids. CDR1 and CDR2 (germline): DFQATT, SNEGSKA (reference sequence). In DNA form, the CDR3 reads TGCAGTGCTAGAGTGGGTGGCAATCAGCCCCAGAATTTT. As protein: CSARVGGNQPQNF.

This clonotype occurred many times. The rearrangement links TRBV20-1 to TRBJ2-4; D may be TRBD1 (5 bases). Trimming cost V 6 bases and J 0 bases, with 15 bases left between them. There are 15 residues in the CDR3. Looked up from germline, CDR1 is DFQATT and CDR2 is SNEGSKA (reference sequence). The CDR3 DNA follows: TGCAGTGCGCACCACAGGAATCGAGCCAAAAACATTCAGTACTTC. Translating it yields CSAHHRNRAKNIQYF.

This clonotype was picked up many times. The chain carries TRBV20-1 and TRBJ2-1; 10 bases line up with TRBD2. V gave up 0 bases and J gave up 14 bases; unmatched junction bases: 19. This CDR3 has 17 amino acids. Germline loops: CDR1 DFQATT, CDR2 SNEGSKA (reference sequence). DNA of the CDR3: TGCAGTGCTAGAGATATGGCAAGCGGGAGGGTTGGCCGGGGAGAGTTCTTC. It codes for CSARDMASGRVGRGEFF.

Many counts were recorded for this clonotype. The V gene is TRBV15, the J gene TRBJ1-4; D unclear. The CDR3 loop spans 15 amino acids. The germline V and J ends were trimmed by 0 bases and 5 bases, with 10 bases remaining between them. Germline loops: CDR1 LNHNV, CDR2 YYDKDF (reference sequence). The CDR3 protein is CATSRDRWANEKLFF. In nucleotides, the CDR3 is TGTGCCACCAGCAGAGATCGATGGGCCAATGAAAAACTGTTTTTT.

This clonotype was picked up many times. This chain uses TRBV25-1 with TRBJ1-5; D is uncertain. The germline V and J ends were trimmed by 2 bases and 0 bases, with 23 bases remaining between them. Germline loops: CDR1 MGHDK, CDR2 SYGVNS. CDR3 length equals 20 residues. For the CDR3, the DNA is TGTGCCAGCAGTGAACCCCAATACTACCAGGACGGGGATAGCAATCAGCCCCAGCATTTT. It encodes CASSEPQYYQDGDSNQPQHF.

The chain couples TRBV5-4 to TRBJ2-7, with no clear D. The V end was cut by 1 base, the J end by 3 bases, with 5 bases between. The CDR3 length is 12 residues. Germline V CDR1 and CDR2: SGHNT, YYREEE (reference sequence). In DNA, the CDR3 is TGTGCCAGCAGCTTGCAGAACTACGAGCAGTACTTC. This gives the protein CASSLQNYEQYF.

This clonotype was picked up many times. The V call is TRBV7-8, the J call TRBJ1-1; D perhaps matches TRBD1 (5 bases). The CDR3 is 15 residues long. Germline lookup yields CDR1 SGHVS and CDR2 FQNEAQ. Trimming shortened V by 3 bases and J by 0 bases, and 11 bases separated the two germline ends. This CDR3 is CASSFSTDMNTEAFF. The CDR3 DNA follows: TGTGCCAGCAGCTTTTCGACAGATATGAACACTGAAGCTTTCTTT.

This clonotype was seen at least ten times. The genes are TRBV4-3 and TRBJ2-3; D remains unclear. Germline CDR1 and CDR2: LGHNA and YSLEER. CDR3 length equals 11 residues. Trimming removed 1 base from V and 6 bases from J, with 2 bases in between. The chain's CDR3 is CASSQADTQYF. The CDR3 bases are TGCGCCAGCAGCCAAGCGGATACGCAGTATTTT.

This clonotype was seen only a few times. The J gene is TRBJ1-1, the V gene TRBV3-1, with TRBD1 matching over 8 bases. The V gene end was trimmed by 4 bases and the J gene end by 4 bases; junction bases not matched to a gene: 5. The CDR3 runs to 14 residues. The germline V gene encodes CDR1 LGHDT and CDR2 YNNKEL (reference sequence). CDR3 residues: CASSPRGPVTEAFF. In nucleotides, the CDR3 is TGTGCCAGCAGCCCCAGGGGGCCGGTCACTGAAGCTTTCTTT.

This clonotype was detected ten times or more. The V and J genes are TRBV4-1 and TRBJ1-2, with D possibly TRBD1 on 5 matching bases. Germline CDR1 MGHRA, CDR2 YSYEKL. This CDR3 is built from 17 residues. V gave up 0 bases and J gave up 4 bases, with 18 bases separating them. The CDR3 bases are TGCGCCAGCAGCCAAGACGGTTCGGGGGATTTTTTCTATGGCTACACCTTC. This gives the protein CASSQDGSGDFFYGYTF.

The table lists this clonotype with a few counts. The chain carries TRBV20-1 and TRBJ2-1, with a possible D match to TRBD1 (6 bases). Germline values: CDR1 DFQATT, CDR2 SNEGSKA (reference sequence). Between the trimmed V and J ends, which lost 3 bases and 5 bases, there was a span of 17 bases. The CDR3 is 15 amino acids. Here the CDR3 reads CSASEIWDTDNEQFF. CDR3 nucleotides: TGCAGTGCTAGTGAGATTTGGGACACTGACAATGAGCAGTTCTTC.

This clonotype came up many times. The V call is TRBV20-1, the J call TRBJ2-1, with TRBD2 identical over 9 bases. The V segment lost 3 bases and the J segment 4 bases; nucleotides outside the gene matches: 4. The CDR3 length is 14 residues. Germline V gene lookup returns CDR1 DFQATT and CDR2 SNEGSKA (reference sequence). The CDR3 region is CSARGLAGYNEQFF. The CDR3 DNA reads TGCAGTGCTAGGGGGCTAGCGGGGTACAATGAGCAGTTCTTC.

This clonotype was observed many times. This chain links TRBV18 with TRBJ2-7, with D possibly matching TRBD2 (5 bases). V lost 0 bases and J 7 bases, leaving 10 bases between the germline ends. CDR1 and CDR2 (germline): KGHSH, LQKENI. The CDR3 spans 13 residues. The CDR3: CASSPPMPGEQYF. Here the CDR3 DNA reads TGTGCCAGCTCACCACCGATGCCGGGGGAGCAGTACTTC.

This clonotype was observed many times. This rearrangement joins TRBV24-1 to TRBJ1-2; tentative D call: TRBD1 (6 bases). CDR3 length: 14 residues. Trimming pared 4 bases from V and 4 bases from J, leaving 12 bases between. CDR1 is KGHDR, CDR2 SFDVKD, per germline. The CDR3 bases are TGTGCCACCAGTGACTCGGGACATCTCTATGGCTACACCTTC. Its translation: CATSDSGHLYGYTF.

This clonotype is classed as medium-sized. The rearrangement joins TRBV20-1 to TRBJ2-7; TRBD1 aligns across 9 bases. CDR1 is DFQATT, CDR2 SNEGSKA, per germline (reference sequence). The trim removed 6 bases at V and 2 bases at J, leaving 5 bases unmatched. The CDR3 covers 13 residues. DNA of the CDR3: TGCAGTGCGAAGACAGGGGGTCCCTACGAGCAGTACTTC. Translating gives CSAKTGGPYEQYF.

This clonotype was observed a handful of times. The chain carries TRBV7-9 and TRBJ1-1; D unresolved. CDR1 is SEHNR and CDR2 is FQNEAQ in the germline V gene (reference sequence). The germline V and J ends were trimmed by 3 bases and 6 bases, with 11 bases remaining between them. This CDR3 is 13 amino acids long. As DNA, the CDR3 is TGTGCCAGCAGCTTCGCGGGGATCCCTGAAGCTTTCTTT. Its translation: CASSFAGIPEAFF. Full variable domain (missing parts from reference TRBV7-9 and TRBJ1-1): DTGVSQNPRHKITKRGQNVTFRCDPISEHNRLYWYRQTLGQGPEFLTYFQNEAQLEKSRLLSDRFSAERPKGSFSTLEIQRTEQGDSAMYLCASSFAGIPEAFFGQGTRLTVV.

This clonotype has at least ten counts. This sequence joins TRBV4-1 and TRBJ2-1; 16 bases are shared with TRBD2. CDR3 length: 19 amino acids. V was pared by 2 bases and J by 0 bases, with 4 bases of the junction left unmatched. Germline V gene lookup returns CDR1 MGHRA and CDR2 YSYEKL. In DNA, the CDR3 is TGCGCCAGCAGCCAACCGGGACTAGCGGGAGGGAGCTCCTACAATGAGCAGTTCTTC. It codes for CASSQPGLAGGSSYNEQFF.

Ten or more counts support this clonotype. The V gene is TRBV12-3 or TRBV12-4, the J gene TRBJ1-5; no reliable D call. There are 13 residues in the CDR3. The V end was cut by 3 bases, the J end by 7 bases, with 10 bases between. The CDR3 region is CASSFGGWQPQHF. CDR3 coding DNA: TGTGCCAGCAGTTTCGGCGGGTGGCAGCCCCAGCATTTT.

The chain has TRBV2 and TRBJ2-7; 9 bases are shared with TRBD2. After removal of 6 bases from V and 2 bases from J, the junction contained 5 bases not matched to a gene. Germline loops: CDR1 SNHLY, CDR2 FYNNEI. The CDR3 loop spans 14 amino acids. The DNA for the CDR3 is TGTGCCAGCAGGTGGGGCGGGAGGGCCTACGAGCAGTACTTC. Its translation: CASRWGGRAYEQYF. The full variable domain, in which reference TRBV2 and TRBJ2-7 provide the parts outside the CDR3, is EPEVTQTPSHQVTQMGQEVILRCVPISNHLYFYWYRQILGQKVEFLVSFYNNEISEKSEIFDDQFSVERPDGSNFTLKIRSTKLEDSAMYFCASRWGGRAYEQYFGPGTRLTVT.

This clonotype was detected many times. The chain carries TRBV18 and TRBJ2-5; no clear D gene. The CDR3 has 12 residues. Trimming removed 6 bases at V and 5 bases at J, with 10 bases between. Looked up from germline, CDR1 is KGHSH and CDR2 is LQKENI. The CDR3 nucleotides are TGTGCCAGCTCTACCCGTACGGAGACCCAGTACTTC. Translating gives CASSTRTETQYF.

This clonotype was seen ten or more times. The chain joins TRBV20-1 to TRBJ1-5; 9 nucleotides agree with TRBD1. The germline CDR1 and CDR2 sequences are DFQATT and SNEGSKA (reference sequence). The V and J ends lost 1 base and 15 bases, in that order; junction bases with no gene match: 10. The CDR3 length is 13 residues. CDR3 region: CSARGDRVSGLHF. CDR3 coding DNA: TGCAGTGCTAGAGGGGACAGGGTATCGGGGTTGCATTTT.

This clonotype occurred many times. The rearrangement uses TRBV5-1 and TRBJ2-7, with a possible D match to TRBD2 (6 bases). Deletions cut 0 bases from V and 2 bases from J, with 9 bases between. The germline CDR1 and CDR2 sequences are SGHRS and YFSETQ. This CDR3 contains 14 residues. The CDR3 DNA reads TGCGCCAGCAGCTTGGCCGGGAGAACCTACGAGCAGTACTTC. Amino acid sequence: CASSLAGRTYEQYF.

The sample holds many counts of this clonotype. V is TRBV27 and J is TRBJ1-2; TRBD1 matches 11 bases. Trimming cost V 8 bases and J 7 bases; bases outside gene matches: 9. The CDR3 totals 14 residues. Germline-derived CDR1 and CDR2 are MNHEY and SMNVEV (reference sequence). CDR3 amino acids: CASGLGQGATGYTF. CDR3 sequence (DNA): TGTGCCAGCGGCCTAGGACAGGGGGCTACTGGCTACACCTTC.

The sample holds many counts of this clonotype. The gene calls are TRBV7-9 and TRBJ2-7; D is ambiguous. This CDR3 has 12 amino acids. The V end was cut by 3 bases, the J end by 2 bases, with 5 bases between. Germline CDR1 SEHNR, CDR2 FQNEAQ (reference sequence). CDR3 in amino acids: CASSLGTYEQYF. CDR3 DNA sequence: TGTGCCAGCAGCTTGGGGACCTACGAGCAGTACTTC.

This clonotype has at least ten counts. The genes are TRBV7-2 and TRBJ1-4; possible D gene TRBD1, 5 bases. Trimming took 2 bases from V and 2 from J, leaving 15 bases between them. The CDR3 is 17 residues long. CDR1 and CDR2 from the germline V gene are SGHTA and FQGNSA. CDR3 DNA: TGTGCCAGCAGCTTAAGTCCTTATCGGGGGACTAATGAAAAACTGTTTTTT. The encoded protein is CASSLSPYRGTNEKLFF.

This clonotype is classed as medium-sized. The V gene is TRBV7-9, the J gene TRBJ1-4, with 9 bases aligning to TRBD1. Germline V gives CDR1 SEHNR, CDR2 FQNEAQ (reference sequence). The CDR3 spans 16 residues. J gave up 8 bases and V 4 bases, and 11 bases lay outside the gene matches. CDR3 protein: CASSSTSGTGWEKLFF. CDR3 sequence (DNA): TGTGCCAGCAGCTCCACCTCCGGGACAGGGTGGGAAAAACTGTTTTTT.